This T cell receptor (beta chain) comes out of a study of shared clonotypes between healthy human individuals. Points from the study as a whole: Large depth notwithstanding, sorted-subset sequencing proved incomplete by rarefaction.

The V segment lost 4 bases and the J segment 4 bases; nucleotides outside the gene matches: 2. CDR1 and CDR2 from the germline V gene are SGHTA and FQGNSA. The length of the CDR3 is 14 residues. Concerning this clone itself: What it binds is not known.

The assay was immunoSEQ multiplex PCR, and TCRdb's table has in-frame clones only and misses some. This sample has roughly 2.2 million clones, with around 92% found just once. The chain is built from TRBV7-2 and TRBJ1-3; 9 bases align to TRBD1. This TCR came from a man between 18 and 35 years old in good health. Some clones in this sample may be carry-over from other donors' samples. The specimen was naive CD4+ T cells from PBMCs. Stated subset: CD45RA+ positively selected. CDR3 protein: CASSWTGVGNTIYF. The CDR3 bases are TGTGCCAGCAGCTGGACAGGGGTCGGAAACACCATATATTTT.